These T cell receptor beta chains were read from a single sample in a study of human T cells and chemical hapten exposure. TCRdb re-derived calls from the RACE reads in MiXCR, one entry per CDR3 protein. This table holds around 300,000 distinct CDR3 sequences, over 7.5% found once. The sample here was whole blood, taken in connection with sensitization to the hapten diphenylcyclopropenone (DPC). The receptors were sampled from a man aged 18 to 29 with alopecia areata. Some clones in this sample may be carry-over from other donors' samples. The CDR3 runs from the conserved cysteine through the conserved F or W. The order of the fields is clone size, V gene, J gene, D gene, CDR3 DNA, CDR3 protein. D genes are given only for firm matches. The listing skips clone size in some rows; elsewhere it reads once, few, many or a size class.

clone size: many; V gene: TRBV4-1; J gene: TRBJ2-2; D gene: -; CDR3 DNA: TGCGCCAGCAGCCTCGGATTAGCGGAAAAGAACACCGGGGAGCTGTTTTTT; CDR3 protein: CASSLGLAEKNTGELFF
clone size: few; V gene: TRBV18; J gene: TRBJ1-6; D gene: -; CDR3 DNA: TGTGCCAGCTCACTTGTCTATAATTCACCCCTCCACTTT; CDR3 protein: CASSLVYNSPLHF
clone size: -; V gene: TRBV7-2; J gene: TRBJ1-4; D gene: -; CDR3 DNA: TGTGCCAGCAGCTTATACCGTTCGGATGAAAAACTGTTTTTT; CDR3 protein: CASSLYRSDEKLFF
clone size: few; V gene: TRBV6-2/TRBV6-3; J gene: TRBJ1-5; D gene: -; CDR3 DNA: TGTGCCAGCAGTTTAGCGGGTGTGTCCGATCAGCCCCAGCATTTT; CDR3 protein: CASSLAGVSDQPQHF
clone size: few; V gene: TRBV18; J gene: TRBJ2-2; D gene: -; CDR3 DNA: TGTGCCAGCTCACCACGAAGGGGCACCGGGGAGCTGTTTTTT; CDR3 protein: CASSPRRGTGELFF
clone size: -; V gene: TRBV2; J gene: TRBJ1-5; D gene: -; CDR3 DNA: TGTGCCAGCAGGTCTGCCCAGGGTCGGGATCAGCCCCAGCATTTT; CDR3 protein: CASRSAQGRDQPQHF
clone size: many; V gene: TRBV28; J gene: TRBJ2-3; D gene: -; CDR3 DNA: TGTGCCAGCAGTTTAGATGAATCCACAGATACGCAGTATTTT; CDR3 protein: CASSLDESTDTQYF
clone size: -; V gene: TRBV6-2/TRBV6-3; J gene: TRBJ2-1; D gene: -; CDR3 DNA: TGTGCCAGCATCCCCCGGCATGGGTCTATATCTAAAGAGCAGTTCTTC; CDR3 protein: CASIPRHGSISKEQFF
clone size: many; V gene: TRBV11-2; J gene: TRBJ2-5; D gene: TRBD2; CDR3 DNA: TGTGCCAGCAGCCCTACCGGAGCCGGGACTAGCGGAGAGACCCAGTACTTC; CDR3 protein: CASSPTGAGTSGETQYF
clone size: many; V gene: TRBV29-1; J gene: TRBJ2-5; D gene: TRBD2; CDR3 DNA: TGCAGCGTTCCAGCGGGGGCTCTCCGGGGTCAAGAGACCCAGTACTTC; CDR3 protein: CSVPAGALRGQETQYF
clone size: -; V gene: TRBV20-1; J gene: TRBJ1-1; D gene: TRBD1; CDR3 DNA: TGCAGTGCTAGTCCGACAGGGGTTAACACTGAAGCTTTCTTT; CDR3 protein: CSASPTGVNTEAFF
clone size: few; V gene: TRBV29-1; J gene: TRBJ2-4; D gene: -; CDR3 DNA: TGCAGCGTTAGCACTGCCCAAAACATTCAGTACTTC; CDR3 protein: CSVSTAQNIQYF
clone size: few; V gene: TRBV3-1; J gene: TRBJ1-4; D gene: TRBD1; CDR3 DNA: TGTGCCAGCAGCCAAGAAAGGCCCCCAGGGGGGCGGGTTGAAAAACTGTTTTTT; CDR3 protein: CASSQERPPGGRVEKLFF
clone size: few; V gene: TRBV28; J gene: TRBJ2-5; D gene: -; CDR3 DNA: TGTGCCAGCAGTTTCCCCGCAGGGGTCGAGACCCAGTACTTC; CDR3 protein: CASSFPAGVETQYF
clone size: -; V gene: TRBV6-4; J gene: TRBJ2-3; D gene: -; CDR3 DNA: TGTGCCAGCAGTGACTCTACGAGGGATACGCAGTATTTT; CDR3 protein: CASSDSTRDTQYF
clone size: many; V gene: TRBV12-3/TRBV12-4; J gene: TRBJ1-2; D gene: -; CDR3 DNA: TGTGCCAGCAGTTCCCGGGCCTCATATCATGGCTACACCTTC; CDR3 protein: CASSSRASYHGYTF
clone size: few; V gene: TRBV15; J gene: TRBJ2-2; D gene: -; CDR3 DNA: TGTGCCACCAGCAGAACTGGTAGGGCCGGGGAGCTGTTTTTT; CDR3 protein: CATSRTGRAGELFF
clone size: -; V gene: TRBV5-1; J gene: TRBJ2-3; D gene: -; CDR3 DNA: TGCGCCAGCAGCTTGGCCACGGGGGCGGATACGCAGTATTTT; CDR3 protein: CASSLATGADTQYF
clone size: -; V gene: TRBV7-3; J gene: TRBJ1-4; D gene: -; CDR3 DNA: TGTGCCAGCAGCTTAACCGGGACGGCTAATGAAAAACTGTTTTTT; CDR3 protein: CASSLTGTANEKLFF
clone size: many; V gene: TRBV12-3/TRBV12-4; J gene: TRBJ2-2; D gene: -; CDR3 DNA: TGTGCCAGCAGTTTCTTTAGCGGCGCGAACACCGGGGAGCTGTTTTTT; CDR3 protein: CASSFFSGANTGELFF
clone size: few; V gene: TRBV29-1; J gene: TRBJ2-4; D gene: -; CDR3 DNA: TGCAGCGTTGTGGGGAGGCTAGCCAAAAACATTCAGTACTTC; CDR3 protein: CSVVGRLAKNIQYF
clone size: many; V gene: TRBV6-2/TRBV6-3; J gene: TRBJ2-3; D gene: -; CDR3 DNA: TGTGCCAGCACCCGACTTACTACCCCCGATACGCAGTATTTT; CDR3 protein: CASTRLTTPDTQYF
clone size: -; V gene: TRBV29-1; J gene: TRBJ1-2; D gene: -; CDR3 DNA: TGCAGCGTTGTGGGGCGGCTTGGCTACACCTTC; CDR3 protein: CSVVGRLGYTF
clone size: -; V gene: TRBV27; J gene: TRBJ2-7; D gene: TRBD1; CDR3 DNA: TGTGCCAGCAGTGCCAGCCGGGACAGGGTGTACTTC; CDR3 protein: CASSASRDRVYF
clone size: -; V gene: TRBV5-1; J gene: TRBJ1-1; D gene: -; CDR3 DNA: TGCGCCAGCAGCTTCAACACTGCCCCGGGGATGGGCACTGAAGCTTTCTTT; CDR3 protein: CASSFNTAPGMGTEAFF
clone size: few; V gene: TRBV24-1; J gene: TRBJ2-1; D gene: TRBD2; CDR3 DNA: TGTGCCACCAGTGACGTAGCGGGGGGAACATACAATGAGCAGTTCTTC; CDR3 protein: CATSDVAGGTYNEQFF
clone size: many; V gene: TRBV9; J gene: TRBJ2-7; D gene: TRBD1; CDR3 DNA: TGTGCCAGCAGCGCAGGGACAGGGGGACCATACGAGCAGTACTTC; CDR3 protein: CASSAGTGGPYEQYF
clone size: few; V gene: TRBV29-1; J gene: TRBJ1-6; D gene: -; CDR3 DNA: TGCAGCGTCGGATCCCTGAATTCACCCCTCCACTTT; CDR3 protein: CSVGSLNSPLHF
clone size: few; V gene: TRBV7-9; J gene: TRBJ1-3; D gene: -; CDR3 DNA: TGTGCCAGCAGCTTACAGCCTGGAACGGGGCGAAACACCATATATTTT; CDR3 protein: CASSLQPGTGRNTIYF
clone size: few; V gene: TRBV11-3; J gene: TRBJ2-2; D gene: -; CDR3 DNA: TGTGCCAGCAGCTCAGGGGGGGAAGTCACCGGGGAGCTGTTTTTT; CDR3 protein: CASSSGGEVTGELFF
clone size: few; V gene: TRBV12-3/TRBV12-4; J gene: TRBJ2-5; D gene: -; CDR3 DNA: TGTGCCAGCAGTTCACTAGTGAGGGACGAGACCCAGTACTTC; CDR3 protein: CASSSLVRDETQYF
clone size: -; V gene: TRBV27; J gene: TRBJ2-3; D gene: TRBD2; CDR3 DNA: TGTGCCAGCAAACCGTATTCTCTAGCGGGGGGAATAGATACGCAGTATTTT; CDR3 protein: CASKPYSLAGGIDTQYF
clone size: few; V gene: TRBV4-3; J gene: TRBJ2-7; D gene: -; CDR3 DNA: TGCGCCAGCAGCCTATCCCAAAGAGGCGAGCAGTACTTC; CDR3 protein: CASSLSQRGEQYF
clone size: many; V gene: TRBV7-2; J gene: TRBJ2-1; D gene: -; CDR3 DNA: TGTGCCAGCAGCTTAGCTCGGACTACACATGAGCAGTTCTTC; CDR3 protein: CASSLARTTHEQFF
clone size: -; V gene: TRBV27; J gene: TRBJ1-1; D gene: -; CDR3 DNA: TGTGCCAGCAGTTTCCAGGTCATGAACACTGAAGCTTTCTTT; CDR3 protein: CASSFQVMNTEAFF
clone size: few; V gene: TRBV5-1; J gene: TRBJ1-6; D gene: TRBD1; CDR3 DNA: TGCGCCAGCACTGGGACAGGGCATAATTCACCCCTCCACTTT; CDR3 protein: CASTGTGHNSPLHF
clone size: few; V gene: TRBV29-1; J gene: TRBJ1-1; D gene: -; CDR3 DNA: TGCAGCGTTAGGGCAGGGACGAACACTGAAGCTTTCTTT; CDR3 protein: CSVRAGTNTEAFF